This entry lists 13 T cell receptor beta chains sequenced from one sample in a study of blood T cell repertoires in COVID-19. Sequencing used immunoSEQ multiplex PCR; TCRdb keeps in-frame clones, though not all of them. The sample consists of about 13,000 clones, around 78% of them appearing once. Sequencing used peripheral blood. These TCRs come from a human donor in a cohort sampled during active COVID-19.

The gene calls are TRBV29-1 and TRBJ2-5; 7 bases are shared with TRBD1. The trim removed 6 bases at V and 4 bases at J, leaving 8 bases unmatched. CDR1 and CDR2 from the germline V gene are SQVTM and ANQGSEA. The CDR3 loop spans 13 amino acids. The CDR3 DNA reads TGCAGCGTGCGTCGGGGACAGTTAGAGACCCAGTACTTC. This translates into CSVRRGQLETQYF.

The chain carries TRBV30 and TRBJ1-2; the D is unclear. Germline V gene lookup returns CDR1 GTSNPN and CDR2 SVGIG (reference sequence). The CDR3 contains 12 residues. Trimming stripped 7 bases from V and 2 bases from J, with 11 bases between. The CDR3 reads CALLRGNYGYTF. CDR3 DNA: TGTGCCTTACTCCGAGGGAACTATGGCTACACCTTC. Based on the CDR3 plus reference TRBV30 and TRBJ1-2, the full variable domain is SQTIHQWPATLVQPVGSPLSLECTVEGTSNPNLYWYRQAAGRGLQLLFYSVGIGQISSEVPQNLSASRPQDRQFILSSKKLLLSDSGFYLCALLRGNYGYTFGSGTRLTVV.

V and J are TRBV7-2 and TRBJ2-7; 7 bases agree with TRBD2. The V gene's germline CDR1 is SGHTA and CDR2 FQGNSA. This CDR3 has 14 amino acids. J gave up 3 bases and V 1 base, and 3 bases lay outside the gene matches. CDR3 sequence (DNA): TGTGCCAGCAGCTTAGGGGGGGGGTTCTACGAGCAGTACTTC. It is translated as CASSLGGGFYEQYF. The full variable domain, in which reference TRBV7-2 and TRBJ2-7 provide the parts outside the CDR3, is GAGVSQSPSNKVTEKGKDVELRCDPISGHTALYWYRQSLGQGLEFLIYFQGNSAPDKSGLPSDRFSAERTGGSVSTLTIQRTQQEDSAVYLCASSLGGGFYEQYFGPGTRLTVT.

The chain recombines TRBV5-1 with TRBJ1-2; no firm D call. This CDR3 comprises 13 residues. The germline V gene encodes CDR1 SGHRS and CDR2 YFSETQ. V lost 0 bases to trimming and J lost 6 bases, with 9 bases between them. DNA for the CDR3: TGCGCCAGCAGCTTGGCCTGGGAGGATGGCTACACCTTC. It encodes CASSLAWEDGYTF.

In this sample, this clone turned up once. The rearrangement links TRBV27 to TRBJ1-4; 9 nucleotides align to TRBD1. With 4 bases clipped from V and 8 bases from J, the junction kept 11 bases outside the gene matches. The CDR3 is 16 amino acids. Germline V CDR1 and CDR2: MNHEY, SMNVEV (reference sequence). The CDR3 here is CASSSHRDRGSEKLFF. The CDR3, as DNA: TGTGCCAGCAGTTCCCATAGAGACAGGGGGAGCGAAAAACTGTTTTTT.

J is TRBJ1-1 and V is TRBV29-1, with 7 nucleotides matching TRBD1. Germline CDR1 is SQVTM and CDR2 is ANQGSEA. The CDR3 has 15 amino acids. Trimming removed 6 bases from V and 0 bases from J; junction bases left unmatched: 10. CDR3 amino acids: CSVRQGWGMNTEAFF. In DNA, the CDR3 is TGCAGCGTGCGACAGGGATGGGGTATGAACACTGAAGCTTTCTTT.

The rearrangement joins TRBV5-1 to TRBJ2-1, with 8 bases lining up with TRBD1. Germline CDR1 reads SGHRS; CDR2 reads YFSETQ. V lost 4 bases to trimming and J lost 9 bases; unmatched junction nucleotides: 12. There are 15 residues in the CDR3. The CDR3 DNA is TGCGCCAGCAGCCAGGGGGCACACGAGTTGAGTGAGCAGTTCTTC. This encodes CASSQGAHELSEQFF. Variable domain in full (rest from reference TRBV5-1 and TRBJ2-1): KAGVTQTPRYLIKTRGQQVTLSCSPISGHRSVSWYQQTPGQGLQFLFEYFSETQRNKGNFPGRFSGRQFSNSRSEMNVSTLELGDSALYLCASSQGAHELSEQFFGPGTRLTVL.

The V gene is TRBV27, the J gene TRBJ1-5; D not resolved. Germline-derived CDR1 and CDR2 are MNHEY and SMNVEV (reference sequence). The CDR3 totals 15 residues. The V end lost 4 bases, the J end lost 0 bases, and 10 bases lay between the germline ends. CDR3 amino acids: CASSSSTFSNQPQHF. CDR3 DNA: TGTGCCAGCAGTTCTTCAACTTTTAGCAATCAGCCCCAGCATTTT.

The chain uses TRBV5-1 and TRBJ2-2; weak D call: TRBD1 (6 bases). The V end lost 0 bases, the J end lost 2 bases, and 8 bases lay between the germline ends. CDR3 size: 15 residues. Per the germline V gene, CDR1 is SGHRS and CDR2 is YFSETQ. CDR3 in amino acids: CASSLGDTNTGELFF. The CDR3 DNA reads TGCGCCAGCAGCTTGGGGGACACAAACACCGGGGAGCTGTTTTTT.

The V and J genes are TRBV7-9 and TRBJ2-5; TRBD2 matches 8 bases. The last part of the DNA fits TRBJ2-7 better; the J call may be wrong. CDR1 is SEHNR and CDR2 is FQNEAQ in the germline V gene (reference sequence). This CDR3 spans 16 amino acids. CDR3 in amino acids: CASSLGVAGGEYEQYF. CDR3 bases: TGTGCCAGCAGCTTAGGGGTGGCGGGGGGCGAATACGAGCAGTACTTC.

V gene TRBV7-9 combines with J gene TRBJ2-3; possible D gene TRBD2, 6 bases. Trimming cost V 3 bases and J 2 bases, with 9 bases left between them. Germline loops: CDR1 SEHNR, CDR2 FQNEAQ (reference sequence). The CDR3 has 14 amino acids. This CDR3 reads CASSFSGSTDTQYF. The CDR3 DNA is TGTGCCAGCAGCTTTAGCGGATCCACAGATACGCAGTATTTT.

CDR3 protein: CASSFSGGTDTQYF. CDR3 DNA sequence: TGTGCCAGCAGCTTTAGCGGGGGAACAGATACGCAGTATTTT. The chain combines TRBV7-8 with TRBJ2-3; TRBD2 agrees at 9 bases. Germline trimming cut 3 bases from V and 3 bases from J; bases unmatched to any gene: 1. CDR1 and CDR2 from the germline V gene are SGHVS and FQNEAQ. The CDR3 covers 14 residues.

This clone was seen only once. The V call is TRBV3-1 (or the pseudogene TRBV3-2), the J call TRBJ2-2, with a tentative D call TRBD2 (5 bases). The CDR3 extends over 14 amino acids. V was cut by 10 bases and J by 8 bases, with 20 bases left in between. Germline V CDR1 and CDR2: LGHDT, YNNKEL (reference sequence). The CDR3 sequence: CATQREGSGGELFF. CDR3 in DNA: TGTGCCACCCAACGGGAAGGTAGTGGAGGGGAGCTGTTTTTT.